The 7 T cell receptor beta chains given below trace back to one sample, sequenced in a study of glioma-infiltrating T cells. TCR alpha and beta CDR3 regions were amplified from RNA using iRepertoire nested multiplex PCR. TCRdb re-called the multiplex PCR reads with MiXCR, one entry per CDR3 protein. The data show 300,000 to 450,000 distinct CDR3 sequences, with roughly two fifths seen just once and around 12% held by the top ten. The specimen was glioma tissue, nonneoplastic brain tissue, or PBMCs (not recorded which). Receptor source: a human donor with low-grade glioma or glioblastoma, undergoing nonglioma brain surgery, or in good health (not recorded which).

This clonotype appeared many times. The CDR3 DNA sequence: TGTGCCAGCAGAGTAGGGGTCTCCTACGAGCAGTACTTC. Amino acid sequence: CASRVGVSYEQYF. The rearrangement uses TRBV6-1 and TRBJ2-7; possibly TRBD1 for D (5 bases). Per germline, CDR1 MNHNS and CDR2 SASEGT. V lost 6 bases and J lost 0, with 9 bases in between. The CDR3 runs 13 residues.

About this clonotype itself: One end of the junction fails to match germline, which may point to a read error. The V gene is TRBV27, the J gene TRBJ1-1; possible D gene TRBD1, 6 bases. The CDR3 sequence is 16 residues long. Germline V lookup: CDR1 MNHEY, CDR2 SMNVEV (reference sequence). CDR3 nucleotide sequence: TGTGCCAGCAGTTTATCGTTGGACAGCATGAACACTGAAGCCTCCTTT. Translated: CASSLSLDSMNTEASF.

This clonotype was counted between two and nine times. The chain recombines TRBV7-3 with TRBJ2-7; 12 positions match TRBD2. Germline CDR1 reads SGHTA; CDR2 reads FQGTGA. J gave up 9 bases and V 4 bases, and 7 bases lay outside the gene matches. The CDR3 is 14 amino acids. The CDR3 DNA reads TGTGCCAGCAGCTCGGCGACTAGCGGGGGTGTGCAGTACTTC. Its translation is CASSSATSGGVQYF.

In this sample, this clonotype turned up once. An end of the junction does not agree with germline; a read error may underlie this. The J gene is TRBJ2-1, the V gene TRBV4-1; 7 nucleotides align to TRBD1. The CDR3 is made up of 13 amino acids. Germline CDR1 reads MGHRA; CDR2 reads YSYEKL. CDR3 DNA sequence: TGCGCCGGCAGCCAGGAACAGGGGAGAGGGCAGTTCTTC. It is translated as CAGSQEQGRGQFF.

This clonotype was seen just once. A much larger clone differs from this one at a single base, so this may be a read error. Here the CDR3 reads CASSEGPGEKYF. The CDR3 nucleotides are TGTGCCAGCAGTGAGGGGCCGGGGGAGAAGTACTTC. This chain joins TRBV28 and TRBJ2-7; maybe TRBD2 (6 bases). The CDR3 sequence is 12 residues long. Germline assignment: CDR1 MDHEN and CDR2 SYDVKM. V was clipped by 5 bases and J by 11 bases, with 16 bases between them.

As for this clonotype: This CDR3 is missing its conserved last phenylalanine or tryptophan, likely due to a read error. The gene calls are TRBV27 and TRBJ1-4; 9 nucleotides agree with TRBD1. V trimming: 4 bases; J trimming: 4 bases; junction bases outside the gene matches: 7. This CDR3 comprises 16 residues. Germline V gene sequence: CDR1 MNHEY, CDR2 SMNVEV (reference sequence). The CDR3 nucleotides read TGTGCCAGCAGTTCATCCGGGACAGGGTATAATGAAAAACTGTTTCTT. Translation gives CASSSSGTGYNEKLFL.

This clonotype occurred a few times. The genes are TRBV27 and TRBJ2-6, with D perhaps TRBD1 or TRBD2 (5 bases each). Germline CDR1 and CDR2: MNHEY and SMNVEV (reference sequence). The germline V and J ends were trimmed by 3 bases and 0 bases, with 15 bases remaining between them. The CDR3 is made up of 18 amino acids. The CDR3 DNA reads as TGTGCCAGCAGTTTTGCCGGGACGGCGAGCTCTGGGGCCAACGTCCTGACTTTC. This gives the protein CASSFAGTASSGANVLTF.